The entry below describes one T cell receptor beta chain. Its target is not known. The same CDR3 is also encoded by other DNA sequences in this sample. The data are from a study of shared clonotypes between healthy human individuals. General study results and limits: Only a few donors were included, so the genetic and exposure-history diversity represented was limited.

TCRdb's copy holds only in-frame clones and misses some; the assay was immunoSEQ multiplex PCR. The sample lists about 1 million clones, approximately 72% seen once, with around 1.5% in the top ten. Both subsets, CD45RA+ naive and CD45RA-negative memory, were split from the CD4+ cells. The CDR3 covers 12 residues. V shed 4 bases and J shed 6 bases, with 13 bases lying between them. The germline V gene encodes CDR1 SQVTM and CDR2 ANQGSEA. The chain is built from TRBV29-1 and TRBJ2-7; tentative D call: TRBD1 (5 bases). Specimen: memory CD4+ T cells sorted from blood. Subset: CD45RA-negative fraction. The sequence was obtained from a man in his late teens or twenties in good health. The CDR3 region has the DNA TGCAGCGTTGGAGGCCAGGGCGGCGAGCAGTACTTC. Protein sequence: CSVGGQGGEQYF.